The 31 T cell receptor beta chains given below trace back to one sample, sequenced in a study of T cell repertoires in cytomegalovirus infection. TCRdb ran MiXCR on the reads and lists one entry per CDR3 protein. The sample holds about 830,000 distinct CDR3 sequences, roughly 33% seen once. Their recognized antigens are unknown. The input for sequencing was cultured CD8+ T cells from PBMCs, taken from culture after CMV antigen stimulation. The receptor set was obtained from a human donor in good health (CMV status not recorded). Some clones in this sample may be carry-over from other donors' samples.

As DNA, the CDR3 is TGTGCCAGCAGCTCCCATACCATCCAGGGAAGGCGTGACTATGGCTACACCTTC. It is translated as CASSSHTIQGRRDYGYTF. This sequence joins TRBV13 and TRBJ1-2, with a possible D match to TRBD1 (5 bases). Trimming shortened V by 4 bases and J by 3 bases, and 24 bases separated the two germline ends. CDR1 is PRHDT, CDR2 FYEKMQ, per germline (reference sequence). The CDR3 covers 18 residues.

This clonotype turned up a few times. The V and J genes are TRBV5-5 and TRBJ2-7; D tentatively fits TRBD1 or TRBD2 (5 bases each). Trimming left V 0 bases short and J 5 bases short, with 12 bases between. Germline CDR1 is SGHKS and CDR2 is YYEKEE (reference sequence). The CDR3 covers 14 residues. The CDR3 loop is CASSLGPGTHEQYF. The CDR3 DNA sequence: TGTGCCAGCAGCTTGGGACCGGGGACCCACGAGCAGTACTTC.

Many counts were recorded for this clonotype. The V gene is TRBV20-1, the J gene TRBJ1-3; TRBD1 agrees at 7 bases. Germline loops: CDR1 DFQATT, CDR2 SNEGSKA (reference sequence). The J segment lost 4 bases and the V segment lost 6 bases, leaving 3 bases of the junction unmatched. This CDR3 is 12 amino acids long. CDR3 coding DNA: TGCAGTGCCGGGACAGACGGAAACACCATATATTTT. Its translation: CSAGTDGNTIYF.

This clonotype was observed a few times. The chain recombines TRBV6-2 or TRBV6-3 with TRBJ1-4, with 12 nucleotides matching TRBD1. Germline V gene sequence: CDR1 MNHEY, CDR2 SVGEGT. The CDR3 loop spans 18 amino acids. Unmatched junction bases numbered 9, after V lost 2 bases and J lost 5 bases. The CDR3 DNA sequence: TGTGCCAGCAGTTACCTCGGGACAGGGGGCGTCAGCAATGAAAAACTGTTTTTT. Translation: CASSYLGTGGVSNEKLFF.

This clonotype came up a few times. The V gene is TRBV4-3, the J gene TRBJ2-1, with D hard to call. CDR3 length equals 11 residues. CDR1 is LGHNA, CDR2 YSLEER, per germline. The germline V and J ends were trimmed by 0 bases and 8 bases, with 2 bases remaining between them. The CDR3 region is CASSQDHEQFF. Here the CDR3 DNA reads TGCGCCAGCAGCCAAGATCATGAGCAGTTCTTC.

The V call is TRBV7-9, the J call TRBJ2-1; D is possibly TRBD2 (5 bases). The CDR3 runs to 13 residues. The ends were cut back, 5 bases at V and 9 bases at J, with 14 bases in the middle. Germline values: CDR1 SEHNR, CDR2 FQNEAQ (reference sequence). The DNA for the CDR3 is TGTGCCAGCAGCCTGTTTAGCGTCCCTGAGCAGTTCTTC. This sequence encodes CASSLFSVPEQFF.

The chain carries TRBV11-2 and TRBJ1-4; D may be TRBD1 (5 bases). V was cut by 5 bases and J by 5 bases, with 15 bases left in between. The CDR3 extends over 15 amino acids. Germline CDR1 is SGHAT and CDR2 is FQNNGV. The CDR3 DNA is TGTGCCAGCAGCCCCGAGGGACTGAGGAATGAAAAACTGTTTTTT. Residues: CASSPEGLRNEKLFF.

V gene TRBV9 combines with J gene TRBJ2-1, with TRBD1 matching over 7 bases. V was pared by 4 bases and J by 4 bases, with 8 bases of the junction left unmatched. The germline V gene has CDR1 SGDLS and CDR2 YYNGEE. CDR3 size: 15 residues. The CDR3 DNA sequence: TGTGCCAGCAGCTTACAGGGGCCCCCTTACAATGAGCAGTTCTTC. This codes for CASSLQGPPYNEQFF.

J is TRBJ2-7 and V is TRBV12-3 or TRBV12-4; the match to TRBD1 covers 7 bases. With V trimmed by 3 bases and J by 5 bases, 4 bases remained unmatched. The CDR3 covers 13 residues. In nucleotides, the CDR3 is TGTGCCAGCAGTTTTATAGGACAGGACGAGCAGTACTTC. Protein sequence: CASSFIGQDEQYF.

This clonotype was counted between two and nine times. V is TRBV7-2 and J is TRBJ1-6; 11 positions match TRBD1. After removal of 6 bases from V and 7 bases from J, the junction contained 5 bases not matched to a gene. Germline CDR1 reads SGHTA; CDR2 reads FQGNSA. The CDR3 sequence is 15 residues long. CDR3 DNA: TGTGCCAGCAGGGGACAGGGGGTAAACAATTCACCCCTCCACTTT. Translating gives CASRGQGVNNSPLHF.

This clonotype was counted a few times. The rearrangement links TRBV29-1 to TRBJ1-2; D possibly corresponds to TRBD1 (6 bases). CDR1 is SQVTM, CDR2 ANQGSEA, per germline. V dropped 6 bases and J dropped 8 bases, with 16 bases sitting between them. The CDR3 contains 12 residues. The CDR3 bases are TGCAGCGTGACAGGCATCATCGGGGGCTACACCTTC. Its translation: CSVTGIIGGYTF.

Regarding this clonotype: This may stem from a read error, because a much larger clone lies one nucleotide away. This chain uses TRBV7-2 with TRBJ2-2, with a possible D match to TRBD2 (6 bases). Germline CDR1 is SGHTA and CDR2 is FQGNSA. This CDR3 region has 16 residues. The CDR3 DNA sequence: TGTGTCAGCAGCTTATGGGGCGGGGTTATGAACGGGGAGCTGTTTTTT. Its protein is CVSSLWGGVMNGELFF.

This rearrangement joins TRBV19 to TRBJ1-2; TRBD1 aligns across 9 bases. The J segment lost 6 bases and the V segment lost 9 bases, leaving 17 bases of the junction unmatched. CDR3 size: 16 residues. Per germline, CDR1 LNHDA and CDR2 SQIVND (reference sequence). In nucleotides, the CDR3 is TGTGCCAGCACTAATCGTACCGGGACAGGGCTTGATGGCTACACCTTC. This gives the protein CASTNRTGTGLDGYTF.

The V gene is TRBV12-3 or TRBV12-4, the J gene TRBJ2-1, with D tentatively TRBD2 (6 bases). The CDR3 totals 16 residues. Trimming removed 6 bases from V and 4 bases from J, with 19 bases in between. This chain's CDR3 is CASRKPGGERYNEQFF. CDR3 bases: TGTGCCAGCAGAAAGCCCGGAGGGGAGCGATACAATGAGCAGTTCTTC.

The chain links TRBV2 to TRBJ2-1; weak D call: TRBD2 (6 bases). Germline lookup yields CDR1 SNHLY and CDR2 FYNNEI. Between the trimmed V and J ends, which lost 1 base and 9 bases, there was a span of 13 bases. This CDR3 has 14 residues. CDR3 protein: CASSEEGWRGEQFF. CDR3 coding DNA: TGTGCCAGCAGTGAAGAAGGGTGGAGGGGTGAGCAGTTCTTC.

The CDR3 DNA sequence: TGTGCCAGCAGTTACGACAGGGGACGAGAAAAACTGTTTTTT. This encodes CASSYDRGREKLFF. V and J are TRBV6-5 and TRBJ1-4; 8 bases match TRBD1. CDR3 length equals 14 residues. Germline V gene sequence: CDR1 MNHEY, CDR2 SVGAGI. The trim removed 2 bases at V and 8 bases at J, leaving 4 bases unmatched.

The table lists this clonotype with a few counts. V and J are TRBV5-4 and TRBJ1-6; D uncertain. CDR1 is SGHNT and CDR2 is YYREEE in the germline V gene (reference sequence). Trimming pared 6 bases from V and 8 bases from J, leaving 12 bases between. The CDR3 spans 13 residues. CDR3 DNA: TGTGCCAGCACTACTGGAGAGGATTCACCCCTCCACTTT. Amino acids: CASTTGEDSPLHF.

This chain connects TRBV27 to TRBJ2-1; the D gene is possibly TRBD1 (6 bases). V lost 2 bases, J lost 2 bases, and 13 bases lay in between. Germline CDR1 reads MNHEY; CDR2 reads SMNVEV (reference sequence). The CDR3 is 16 amino acids. The CDR3: CASSLIRTVAYNEQFF. For the CDR3, the DNA is TGTGCCAGCAGTTTAATCCGGACAGTCGCCTACAATGAGCAGTTCTTC.

On this clonotype: A single base separates this from a much larger clone, so it may be a read error. The genes are TRBV7-6 and TRBJ2-2; D remains unclear. Per germline, CDR1 SGHVS and CDR2 FNYEAQ. The V end was cut by 5 bases, the J end by 7 bases, with 14 bases between. This CDR3 is built from 14 residues. DNA of the CDR3: TGTGCCAGCAGCCCGATAGGGTGGAGCGGGGAGCTGTTTTTT. Its translation: CASSPIGWSGELFF.

This clonotype was counted between two and nine times. V and J are TRBV4-1 and TRBJ2-3; tentatively, D is TRBD1 or TRBD2 (6 bases each). V was pared by 9 bases and J by 7 bases, with 23 bases between. Germline V gives CDR1 MGHRA, CDR2 YSYEKL. There are 15 residues in the CDR3. CDR3 loop: CARLKRRGAGYTQYF. The CDR3 bases are TGCGCCAGATTAAAAAGGAGGGGGGCCGGGTATACGCAGTATTTT.

V usage is TRBV7-9 and J usage is TRBJ2-7, with 14 bases aligning to TRBD2. V gave up 5 bases and J gave up 1 base; unmatched junction bases: 10. CDR1 SEHNR and CDR2 FQNEAQ come from the germline V gene (reference sequence). This CDR3 spans 18 amino acids. CDR3 residues: CASSGPGTSGGESYEQYV. Written as DNA, the CDR3 is TGTGCCAGCAGCGGACCCGGGACTAGCGGGGGTGAATCCTACGAGCAGTACGTC.

This clonotype showed up many times. V is TRBV12-3 or TRBV12-4 and J is TRBJ1-2, with 8 bases identical to TRBD1. This CDR3 contains 16 residues. Trimming at V came to 1 base and at J to 3 bases, leaving 7 bases not matched to a gene. CDR3 in amino acids: CASSLGGQGSDYGYTF. The CDR3 DNA is TGTGCCAGCAGTTTAGGTGGACAGGGAAGCGACTATGGCTACACCTTC.

Details on this clonotype: This sequence may be a read error, since a much larger clone differs from it by one base. This chain joins TRBV7-2 and TRBJ2-4; the D is unclear. The germline V gene encodes CDR1 SGHTA and CDR2 FQGNSA. V dropped 8 bases and J dropped 1 base, with 9 bases sitting between them. The CDR3 consists of 13 residues. For the CDR3, the DNA is TGTGCCAGCTGCTCGGGCGCCAAAAACATTCAGTACTTC. It codes for CASCSGAKNIQYF.

This clonotype has more than one count but fewer than ten. The gene calls are TRBV7-6 and TRBJ1-6; unclear D gene. Trimming left V 5 bases short and J 7 bases short, with 12 bases between. CDR1 is SGHVS, CDR2 FNYEAQ, per germline. The CDR3 sequence is 14 residues long. CDR3 sequence reads: CASSPEARNSPLHF. The CDR3 DNA follows: TGTGCCAGCAGCCCGGAAGCCAGGAATTCACCCCTCCACTTT.

The chain carries TRBV19 and TRBJ1-1, with TRBD1 as a possible D gene (5 bases). The CDR3 consists of 18 residues. The V and J ends lost 7 bases and 3 bases respectively, with 27 bases between them. Germline CDR1 is LNHDA and CDR2 is SQIVND (reference sequence). In DNA form, the CDR3 reads TGTGCCAGTACCTCCATTCGGGGGGTATCCCCTTGGGACACTGAAGCTTTCTTT. This translates into CASTSIRGVSPWDTEAFF.

For this clonotype: A much larger clone differs by one base, so this may be a read error. The CDR3 is CASSSRQRYLSNQLQHF. The CDR3, as DNA: TGTGCCAGCAGCTCTAGACAGAGATACCTTAGCAATCAGCTCCAGCATTTT. This chain links TRBV7-8 with TRBJ1-5; weak D call: TRBD1 (5 bases). Germline CDR1 and CDR2: SGHVS and FQNEAQ. The CDR3 loop spans 17 amino acids.

The chain employs TRBV25-1 and TRBJ2-5; TRBD2 aligns across 8 bases. There are 13 residues in the CDR3. V shed 4 bases and J 10 bases; nucleotides not matched to a gene: 8. Looked up from germline, CDR1 is MGHDK and CDR2 is SYGVNS. The DNA for the CDR3 is TGTGCCAGCAGTGGGAGCGGGGGCGCTTTCCAGTACTTC. It codes for CASSGSGGAFQYF.

This clonotype has a single count. The chain employs TRBV27 and TRBJ1-1, with D possibly being TRBD1 (5 bases). Germline V gene data show CDR1 as MNHEY and CDR2 as SMNVEV (reference sequence). The CDR3 loop spans 12 amino acids. V lost 4 bases and J lost 5, with 8 bases in between. Written as DNA, the CDR3 is TGTGCCAGCAGTTCTCACAGGACTGAAGCTTTCTTT. It yields the protein CASSSHRTEAFF.

The gene calls are TRBV13 and TRBJ2-7; D remains unclear. Per germline, CDR1 PRHDT and CDR2 FYEKMQ (reference sequence). The CDR3 consists of 15 residues. V lost 1 base, J lost 3 bases, and 13 bases lay in between. The CDR3 sequence: CASSLAAGYSYEQYF. The DNA of the CDR3 is TGTGCCAGCAGCTTAGCCGCCGGGTATAGCTACGAGCAGTACTTC.

Details on this clonotype: One end of the junction is discordant with germline, which a read error may explain. CDR3 in DNA: TGTGCCAGCAGCTTCGGACAGCGGGGCATTCAGTACTTC. It yields the protein CASSFGQRGIQYF. This chain uses TRBV5-3 with TRBJ2-4; D may be TRBD2 (7 bases). TRBV5-3 is marked as an open reading frame, function uncertain. The CDR3 extends over 13 amino acids.

This clonotype turned up a few times. The chain recombines TRBV11-3 with TRBJ2-5, with 11 bases fitting TRBD2. This CDR3 is 16 amino acids long. The germline V gene has CDR1 SGHNT and CDR2 YENEEA. Trimming took 5 bases from V and 5 from J; bases not matched to a gene: 10. The CDR3 region has the DNA TGTGCCAGCAGCCCCGAAGGACTAGCGGGTGTGGAGACCCAGTACTTC. Residues: CASSPEGLAGVETQYF.